One sample yielded the 26 T cell receptor beta chains listed below, sequenced in a study of shared T cell receptors in the human thymus. The repertoire was sequenced with immunoSEQ multiplex PCR; TCRdb's copy has only in-frame clones and lacks some. Among approximately 660,000 clones listed, approximately 88% were seen once. The data also belong to a second study, concerning human thymus T cells.

Sequenced: thymocytes. These TCRs come from a boy in the first two years of life with a congenital heart defect.

The chain uses TRBV30 and TRBJ2-3; TRBD1 is a possible D gene (5 bases). The germline gives CDR1 GTSNPN, CDR2 SVGIG (reference sequence). This CDR3 has 15 amino acids. Trimming removed 4 bases at V and 3 bases at J, with 17 bases between. Here the CDR3 reads CAWTQPGSSTDTQYF. The CDR3, as DNA: TGTGCCTGGACCCAACCAGGGTCATCTACAGATACGCAGTATTTT.

The chain joins TRBV7-9 to TRBJ2-5, with D possibly TRBD2 on 5 matching bases. V was pared by 3 bases and J by 9 bases, with 20 bases between. Germline V gene lookup returns CDR1 SEHNR and CDR2 FQNEAQ (reference sequence). The CDR3 runs to 15 residues. This CDR3 is CASSFPGELYAPQYF. The CDR3 DNA reads TGTGCCAGCAGCTTCCCTGGGGAGCTCTATGCGCCCCAGTACTTC. Full variable domain (rest looked up from reference TRBV7-9 and TRBJ2-5): DTGVSQNPRHKITKRGQNVTFRCDPISEHNRLYWYRQTLGQGPEFLTYFQNEAQLEKSRLLSDRFSAERPKGSFSTLEIQRTEQGDSAMYLCASSFPGELYAPQYFGPGTRLLVL.

This clone was counted a few times. The rearrangement links TRBV7-2 to TRBJ2-6; maybe TRBD1 (5 bases). V gave up 4 bases and J gave up 1 base, with 14 bases separating them. The CDR3 contains 17 residues. CDR1 and CDR2 (germline): SGHTA, FQGNSA. In DNA, the CDR3 is TGTGCCAGCAGCTCAGCCTCTTCAGGGTCTGGGGCCAACGTCCTGACTTTC. This gives the protein CASSSASSGSGANVLTF.

The sample holds a few counts of this clone. The CDR3 DNA is TGTGCCAGTAGTGTGAACCGGGACAGGGAGGAGTTTGATAGCAATCAGCCCCAGCATTTT. Translated: CASSVNRDREEFDSNQPQHF. The chain employs TRBV19 and TRBJ1-5, with 9 bases that match TRBD1. The germline CDR1 and CDR2 sequences are LNHDA and SQIVND (reference sequence). With V trimmed by 5 bases and J by 0 bases, 17 bases remained unmatched. This CDR3 has 20 amino acids.

The gene calls are TRBV5-1 and TRBJ1-2; D is perhaps TRBD1 (5 bases). V was shortened by 4 bases and J by 1 base, with 20 bases between the two germline ends. The CDR3 has 17 residues. Germline CDR1 SGHRS, CDR2 YFSETQ. CDR3 residues: CASSQSPQETDNYGYTF. The DNA for the CDR3 is TGCGCCAGCAGCCAGAGTCCACAGGAAACAGATAACTATGGCTACACCTTC.

V and J are TRBV11-2 and TRBJ1-3; 9 nucleotides line up with TRBD1. V shed 1 base, J shed 5 bases, and the junction held 12 bases outside the gene matches. There are 18 residues in the CDR3. Germline V gene sequence: CDR1 SGHAT, CDR2 FQNNGV. The CDR3 DNA is TGTGCCAGCAGCTTAGTAGGTCCCCGACAGGGGGAGAGAAACACCATATATTTT. Protein sequence: CASSLVGPRQGERNTIYF.

The chain combines TRBV6-1 with TRBJ1-2; D is unresolved. CDR1 and CDR2 from the germline V gene are MNHNS and SASEGT. Trimming took 1 base from V and 4 from J, leaving 16 bases between them. There are 16 residues in the CDR3. CDR3 residues: CASSEGAPPLIYGYTF. CDR3 nucleotide sequence: TGTGCCAGCAGTGAAGGAGCGCCACCCCTAATCTATGGCTACACCTTC.

The chain recombines TRBV18 with TRBJ2-4; D not resolved. The germline V gene has CDR1 KGHSH and CDR2 LQKENI. The CDR3 totals 13 residues. Trimming pared 6 bases from V and 0 bases from J, leaving 6 bases between. CDR3 loop: CASSMLAKNIQYF. For the CDR3, the DNA is TGTGCCAGCTCTATGTTAGCCAAAAACATTCAGTACTTC. The variable domain in full, with the rest retrieved from reference TRBV18 and TRBJ2-4, is NAGVMQNPRHLVRRRGQEARLRCSPMKGHSHVYWYRQLPEEGLKFMVYLQKENIIDESGMPKERFSAEFPKEGPSILRIQQVVRGDSAAYFCASSMLAKNIQYFGAGTRLSVL.

This clone was counted once. This rearrangement joins TRBV9 to TRBJ1-1; a weak D match, TRBD1 (5 bases). Germline values: CDR1 SGDLS, CDR2 YYNGEE. V lost 0 bases and J lost 4, with 19 bases in between. This CDR3 comprises 17 residues. The CDR3 reads CASSVARLGVGGTEAFF. The CDR3 coding sequence is TGTGCCAGCAGCGTAGCACGACTCGGGGTCGGGGGCACTGAAGCTTTCTTT.

The chain uses TRBV4-3 and TRBJ2-2; 9 nucleotides align to TRBD1. Trimming took 5 bases from V and 8 from J; bases not matched to a gene: 9. The germline V gene has CDR1 LGHNA and CDR2 YSLEER. The CDR3 extends over 15 amino acids. In nucleotides, the CDR3 is TGCGCCAGCAGCTCAGCAACGGGACAGGGAGGGGAGCTGTTTTTT. It translates to CASSSATGQGGELFF.

This chain connects TRBV10-3 to TRBJ2-1; D remains ambiguous. The germline V and J ends were trimmed by 4 bases and 5 bases, with 3 bases remaining between them. Germline CDR1 reads ENHRY; CDR2 reads SYGVKD. This CDR3 region has 11 residues. The CDR3, as DNA: TGTGCCATCAGTGGTAACAATGAGCAGTTCTTC. Encoded protein: CAISGNNEQFF.

The chain joins TRBV5-6 to TRBJ2-3, with TRBD2 matching over 14 bases. The CDR3 spans 17 residues. Germline CDR1 is SGHDT and CDR2 is YYEEEE. V shed 4 bases, J shed 9 bases, and the junction held 13 bases outside the gene matches. CDR3 DNA: TGTGCCAGCAGCCCCCAGACGGGGACTAGCGGGAGAAGGACGCAGTATTTT. It encodes CASSPQTGTSGRRTQYF.

The rearrangement uses TRBV27 and TRBJ2-1, with 7 bases identical to TRBD2. Germline loops: CDR1 MNHEY, CDR2 SMNVEV (reference sequence). V gave up 8 bases and J gave up 14 bases; unmatched junction bases: 6. This CDR3 region has 10 residues. The CDR3 DNA reads TGTGCCAGCGGGAGGGCAGGGAAGTTCTTC. Amino acids: CASGRAGKFF.

The chain links TRBV11-2 to TRBJ2-1, with D unclear. The CDR3 covers 17 residues. Germline CDR1 is SGHAT and CDR2 is FQNNGV. Trimming left V 4 bases short and J 0 bases short, with 16 bases between. CDR3 protein: CASSSTDSTSSYNEQFF. CDR3 nucleotides: TGTGCCAGCAGCTCCACTGACTCGACGAGCTCCTACAATGAGCAGTTCTTC.

This CDR3 reads CASSIRGLAGWESEQYF. The CDR3 DNA is TGTGCCAGTAGTATAAGAGGACTAGCGGGATGGGAAAGCGAGCAGTACTTC. This chain joins TRBV19 and TRBJ2-7; 12 nucleotides align to TRBD2. After removal of 2 bases from V and 6 bases from J, the junction contained 11 bases not matched to a gene. Germline loops: CDR1 LNHDA, CDR2 SQIVND (reference sequence). The CDR3 runs to 17 residues.

J is TRBJ2-7 and V is TRBV30; 8 nucleotides agree with TRBD2. The J segment lost 0 bases and the V segment lost 0 bases, leaving 7 bases of the junction unmatched. The V gene's germline CDR1 is GTSNPN and CDR2 SVGIG (reference sequence). The CDR3 has 16 residues. The CDR3, as DNA: TGTGCCTGGAGTGTACCGGCGGGAGGCCTCTCCTACGAGCAGTACTTC. This codes for CAWSVPAGGLSYEQYF.

The chain combines TRBV15 with TRBJ2-1; TRBD1 agrees at 9 bases. This CDR3 is 16 amino acids long. The germline V gene encodes CDR1 LNHNV and CDR2 YYDKDF (reference sequence). V gave up 3 bases and J gave up 12 bases; unmatched junction bases: 15. The CDR3: CATSSSGTGWHGGQFF. The CDR3 DNA is TGTGCCACCAGCAGCTCCGGGACAGGGTGGCACGGGGGGCAGTTCTTC.

Only one count was recorded for this clone. The chain links TRBV2 to TRBJ2-7; 8 bases align to TRBD1. V gave up 8 bases and J gave up 6 bases; unmatched junction bases: 9. In germline, CDR1 is SNHLY, CDR2 FYNNEI. The CDR3 extends over 13 amino acids. The CDR3 nucleotides read TGTGCCAGCCTCGGCGGACAGGGCGGCGAGCAGTACTTC. It translates to CASLGGQGGEQYF.

The genes are TRBV28 and TRBJ2-3; D might be TRBD1 (5 bases). V was pared by 8 bases and J by 0 bases, with 21 bases between. Germline CDR1 reads MDHEN; CDR2 reads SYDVKM. The CDR3 has 17 amino acids. The CDR3 reads CASVGRTQESSTDTQYF. DNA for the CDR3: TGTGCCAGCGTGGGGCGGACACAAGAATCAAGCACAGATACGCAGTATTTT.

The chain uses TRBV5-1 and TRBJ2-7; TRBD1 matches at 9 bases. The length of the CDR3 is 16 residues. V was pared by 0 bases and J by 6 bases, with 10 bases of the junction left unmatched. Germline V lookup: CDR1 SGHRS, CDR2 YFSETQ. The CDR3 loop reads CASSLVPGTGWGEQYF. The CDR3 DNA follows: TGCGCCAGCAGCTTGGTGCCCGGGACAGGGTGGGGCGAGCAGTACTTC.

This clone was counted between two and nine times. The rearrangement joins TRBV5-4 to TRBJ2-7; D perhaps matches TRBD1 (6 bases). The CDR3 consists of 15 residues. V lost 0 bases to trimming and J lost 3 bases, with 13 bases between them. The germline V gene has CDR1 SGHNT and CDR2 YYREEE (reference sequence). As DNA, the CDR3 is TGTGCCAGCAGCTTGGACAACAGGGCCGACTACGAGCAGTACTTC. This codes for CASSLDNRADYEQYF.

The gene calls are TRBV5-6 and TRBJ2-1, with 10 bases aligning to TRBD2. This CDR3 comprises 14 residues. The trim removed 4 bases at V and 9 bases at J, leaving 7 bases unmatched. Germline assignment: CDR1 SGHDT and CDR2 YYEEEE. The CDR3 here is CASSASGRAGEQFF. The CDR3 coding sequence is TGTGCCAGCAGCGCAAGCGGGAGGGCCGGTGAGCAGTTCTTC.

This chain joins TRBV11-2 and TRBJ2-1, with 9 bases lining up with TRBD2. Germline V gene sequence: CDR1 SGHAT, CDR2 FQNNGV. The CDR3 is 18 amino acids. V dropped 1 base and J dropped 1; count of bases not matched to a gene: 8. This chain's CDR3 is CASSLATSGLRSYNEQFF. The CDR3 DNA reads TGTGCCAGCAGCTTAGCAACTAGCGGGTTAAGGTCCTACAATGAGCAGTTCTTC.

The rearrangement joins TRBV5-5 to TRBJ2-1; 7 bases are shared with TRBD2. The germline CDR1 and CDR2 sequences are SGHKS and YYEKEE (reference sequence). This CDR3 is 15 amino acids long. V gave up 0 bases and J gave up 6 bases; unmatched junction bases: 6. The CDR3 is CASSLGTRRFNEQFF. In DNA form, the CDR3 reads TGTGCCAGCAGCTTGGGGACTAGAAGGTTCAATGAGCAGTTCTTC.

This chain links TRBV10-2 with TRBJ2-1; D may be TRBD2 (5 bases). The CDR3 contains 14 residues. The ends were cut back, 6 bases at V and 5 bases at J, with 14 bases in the middle. Germline V lookup: CDR1 WSHSY, CDR2 SAAADI. CDR3 sequence: CASSPSPEDNEQFF. CDR3 DNA sequence: TGCGCCAGCAGCCCTAGCCCCGAGGACAATGAGCAGTTCTTC.

V and J are TRBV15 and TRBJ1-4; 7 bases agree with TRBD1. The CDR3 length is 13 residues. CDR1 and CDR2 (germline): LNHNV, YYDKDF (reference sequence). The J segment lost 3 bases and the V segment lost 5 bases, leaving 0 bases of the junction unmatched. The CDR3 DNA follows: TGTGCCACCAGCGGGACAGCTAATGAAAAACTGTTTTTT. Residues: CATSGTANEKLFF.